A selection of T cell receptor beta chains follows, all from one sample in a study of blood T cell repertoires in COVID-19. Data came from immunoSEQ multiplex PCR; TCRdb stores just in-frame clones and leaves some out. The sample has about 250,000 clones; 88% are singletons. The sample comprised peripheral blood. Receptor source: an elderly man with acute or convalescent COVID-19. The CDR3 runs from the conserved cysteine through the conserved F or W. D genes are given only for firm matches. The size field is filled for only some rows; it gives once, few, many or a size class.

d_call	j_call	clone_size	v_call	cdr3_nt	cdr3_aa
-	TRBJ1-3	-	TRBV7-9	TGTGCCAGCAGCCCCCACTCTGGAAACACCATATATTTT	CASSPHSGNTIYF
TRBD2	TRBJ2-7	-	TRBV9	TGTGCCAGCAGCCCGCAGCGGGGGGGCCTGTACGAGCAGTACTTC	CASSPQRGGLYEQYF
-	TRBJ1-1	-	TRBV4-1	TGCGCCAGCAGCCATGTGTCCAGCGCGAACACTGAAGCTTTCTTT	CASSHVSSANTEAFF
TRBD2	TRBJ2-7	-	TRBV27	TGTGCCAGCAGTTTACGGCGGGAGGGCCACTACGAGCAGTACTTC	CASSLRREGHYEQYF
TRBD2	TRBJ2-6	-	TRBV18	TGTGCCAGCTCAGCGACTAGCGGGGGATCATCTGGGGCCAACGTCCTGACTTTC	CASSATSGGSSGANVLTF
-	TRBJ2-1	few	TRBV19	TGTGCCAGTAGTATGAGGCGCAGTCTAAATGAGCAGTTCTTC	CASSMRRSLNEQFF
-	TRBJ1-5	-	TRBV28	TGTGCCAGCAGTTCCCGACAGGCTTACAATCAGCCCCAGCATTTT	CASSSRQAYNQPQHF
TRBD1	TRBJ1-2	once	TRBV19	TGTGCCAGTATCCCCGCGGGACAGGGTAAAACTGGCTACACCTTC	CASIPAGQGKTGYTF
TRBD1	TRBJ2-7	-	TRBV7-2	TGTGCCAGCAGCTCTTTCGACAGGGGGCGCTACGAGCAGTACTTC	CASSSFDRGRYEQYF
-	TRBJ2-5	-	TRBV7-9	TGTGCCAGCAGCCCCATTATGGCTGTTGAGACCCAGTACTTC	CASSPIMAVETQYF
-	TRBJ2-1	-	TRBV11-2	TGTGCCAGCAGCTTAGATCCAGGTGAGCAGTTCTTC	CASSLDPGEQFF
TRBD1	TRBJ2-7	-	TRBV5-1	TGCGCCAGCAGCTTTCCGGGACAGGGGTTCAACGAGCAGTACTTC	CASSFPGQGFNEQYF
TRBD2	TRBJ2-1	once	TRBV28	TGTGCCAGCAGACTAGCGGGAGGGCCGTACAATGAGCAGTTCTTC	CASRLAGGPYNEQFF
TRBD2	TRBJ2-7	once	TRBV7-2	TGTGCCAGCAGATCTAGCGGAACCTTCTACGAGCAGTACTTC	CASRSSGTFYEQYF
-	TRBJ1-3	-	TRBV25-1	TGTGCCAGCAGTGGAACAGCCTCTGGAAACACCATATATTTT	CASSGTASGNTIYF
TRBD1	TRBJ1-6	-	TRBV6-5	TGTGCCGCTCAGGACGGGACAGGGGCTTCACCCCTCCACTTT	CAAQDGTGASPLHF
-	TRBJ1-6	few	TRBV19	TGTGCCAGTAGTATATCCCCAGCCCGGCGGAATTCACCCCTCCACTTT	CASSISPARRNSPLHF
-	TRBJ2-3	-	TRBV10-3	TGTGCCATCAGTGAGGGAGCAGGGTGGACAGATACGCAGTATTTT	CAISEGAGWTDTQYF
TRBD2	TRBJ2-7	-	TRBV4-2	TGTGCCAGCAGCCAAGTGACTAGCCTCTACGAGCAGTACTTC	CASSQVTSLYEQYF
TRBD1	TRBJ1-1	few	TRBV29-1	TGCAGCGTTGAACAAATGGTGACAGGGATGAACACTGAAGCTTTCTTT	CSVEQMVTGMNTEAFF
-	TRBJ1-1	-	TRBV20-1	TGCAGCAACAGGGAAACTGAAGCTTTCTTT	CSNRETEAFF
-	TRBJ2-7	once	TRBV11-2	TGTGCCAGCAGCTTATTCGGGAGTACCTCCTACGAGCAGTACTTC	CASSLFGSTSYEQYF
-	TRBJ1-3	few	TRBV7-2	TGTGCCAGCAGCATCAACCGGGGCTCTGGAAACACCATATATTTT	CASSINRGSGNTIYF
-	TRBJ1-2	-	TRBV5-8	TGTGCCAGCATCATGTCGCCCGGGACATACACGAATGGCTACACCTTC	CASIMSPGTYTNGYTF
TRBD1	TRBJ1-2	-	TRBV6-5	TGTGCCAGCAGTTACGGGACAGACTCTGGCTACACCTTC	CASSYGTDSGYTF
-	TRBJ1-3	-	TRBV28	TGTGCCAGCAGTTCCCCTCGCACGGGGATGAGAAACACCATATATTTT	CASSSPRTGMRNTIYF
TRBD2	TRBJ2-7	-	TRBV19	TGTGCCAGTAGTTTGACTAGCGGGAGTCCCGACGAGCAGTACTTC	CASSLTSGSPDEQYF